These 15 T cell receptor beta chains originate from one sample sequenced in a study of post-analysis software for immune sequencing data. General study findings and limits: Patients had higher frequencies than controls of roughly five TRBV segments, including TRBV5-6, TRBV5-1 and TRBV20-1.

Unique molecular identifiers had been added to the TCR beta cDNA libraries. Via MiXCR, TCRdb re-called the PCR reads, giving one row per CDR3 protein. Counted here are some 450,000 distinct CDR3 sequences, around 40% occurring once; the ten biggest clones make up 12%. Which antigens these TCRs recognize remains unknown. The sequenced sample consisted of blood. These receptors were taken from a girl under 18 with multiple sclerosis.

This rearrangement joins TRBV25-1 to TRBJ1-1; 7 nucleotides match TRBD1. V trimming: 1 base; J trimming: 1 base; junction bases outside the gene matches: 0. The CDR3 has 14 amino acids. Germline values: CDR1 MGHDK, CDR2 SYGVNS. The CDR3 sequence: CASSEWDRNTEAFF. The CDR3 DNA reads as TGTGCCAGCAGTGAATGGGACAGGAACACTGAAGCTTTCTTT.

V and J are TRBV29-1 and TRBJ2-7; 8 nucleotides match TRBD2. Germline CDR1 SQVTM, CDR2 ANQGSEA. The CDR3 has 13 amino acids. The ends lost 7 bases at V and 0 bases at J; junction bases unmatched: 5. CDR3 region: CSAHSGSSYEQYF. The CDR3 coding sequence is TGCAGCGCACACAGCGGGAGCTCCTACGAGCAGTACTTC.

The chain carries TRBV7-8 and TRBJ1-2; D is ambiguous. With 5 bases removed from V and 4 bases from J, the gap between germline ends came to 23 bases. The germline V gene encodes CDR1 SGHVS and CDR2 FQNEAQ. The CDR3 covers 17 residues. CDR3 sequence: CASSATEAPSLSYGYTF. CDR3 nucleotide sequence: TGTGCCAGCAGCGCAACAGAGGCGCCCTCCTTGAGCTATGGCTACACCTTC.

Note on this clonotype: A junction end diverges from the germline sequence, so it may reflect a read error. This chain uses TRBV7-2 with TRBJ1-5; no clear D gene. Germline V lookup: CDR1 SGHTA, CDR2 FQGNSA. The CDR3 runs 14 residues. The CDR3 sequence is CASCLGEEFLPQHF. CDR3 coding DNA: TGTGCCAGCTGCTTAGGCGAGGAGTTCCTTCCCCAGCATTTT.

The genes are TRBV28 and TRBJ2-7; TRBD1 or TRBD2 may be the D gene (6 bases each). V dropped 1 base and J dropped 7 bases, with 17 bases sitting between them. The CDR3 has 15 residues. Germline V gives CDR1 MDHEN, CDR2 SYDVKM. This CDR3 reads CASSLLRGAPGEQYF. Written as DNA, the CDR3 is TGTGCCAGCAGTTTATTGAGGGGGGCGCCCGGGGAGCAGTACTTC.

The rearrangement uses TRBV15 and TRBJ2-4; possible D gene TRBD2, 7 bases. The germline gives CDR1 LNHNV, CDR2 YYDKDF (reference sequence). The V gene lost 1 base and the J gene lost 0 bases, with 13 bases spanning the gap. The CDR3 consists of 17 residues. CDR3 nucleotides: TGTGCCACCAGCAGAGTGGCGGGGGCCCCAGCCAAAAACATTCAGTACTTC. Translation: CATSRVAGAPAKNIQYF.

Regarding this clonotype: A read error may produce the germline difference seen at one junction end. The chain joins TRBV29-1 to TRBJ2-5, with 14 bases aligning to TRBD2. The CDR3 extends over 16 amino acids. In germline, CDR1 is SQVTM, CDR2 ANQGSEA. The CDR3 DNA sequence: TGCAGCGTTCCGTTAAGGGGACTAGCGGGAGAAGAGACCCAGTATTTC. This translates into CSVPLRGLAGEETQYF.

This clonotype has a handful of counts. The V gene is TRBV14, the J gene TRBJ2-3, with no clear D. Germline loops: CDR1 SGHDN, CDR2 FVKESK. This CDR3 region has 16 residues. Between the trimmed V and J ends, which lost 0 bases and 8 bases, there was a span of 18 bases. CDR3: CASSQDFRSPRGTQYF. For the CDR3, the DNA is TGTGCCAGCAGCCAAGATTTCCGGTCGCCCAGAGGTACGCAGTATTTT.

V usage is TRBV7-3 and J usage is TRBJ2-1, with 9 bases aligning to TRBD2. The CDR3 has 17 residues. From germline, CDR1 is SGHTA and CDR2 FQGTGA. V trimming: 4 bases; J trimming: 7 bases; junction bases outside the gene matches: 14. Here the CDR3 DNA reads TGTGCCAGCAGCTCCCACCGCGGGAGGGCCAGTGGGAATGAGCAGTTCTTC. Translating gives CASSSHRGRASGNEQFF. Full variable domain (rest looked up from reference TRBV7-3 and TRBJ2-1): GAGVSQTPSNKVTEKGKYVELRCDPISGHTALYWYRQSLGQGPEFLIYFQGTGAADDSGLPNDRFFAVRPEGSVSTLKIQRTERGDSAVYLCASSSHRGRASGNEQFFGPGTRLTVL.

This chain connects TRBV9 to TRBJ1-2; TRBD1 might be the D (5 bases). The CDR3 runs 15 residues. Trimming took off 0 bases at V and 6 bases at J, with 15 bases between the two ends. Germline values: CDR1 SGDLS, CDR2 YYNGEE. The CDR3 sequence is CASSVEAGFNDGYTF. DNA for the CDR3: TGTGCCAGCAGCGTAGAGGCAGGGTTTAATGATGGCTACACCTTC. Complete variable domain (other parts from reference TRBV9 and TRBJ1-2): DSGVTQTPKHLITATGQRVTLRCSPRSGDLSVYWYQQSLDQGLQFLIQYYNGEERAKGNILERFSAQQFPDLHSELNLSSLELGDSALYFCASSVEAGFNDGYTFGSGTRLTVV.

The V and J genes are TRBV7-2 and TRBJ2-7; maybe TRBD2 (5 bases). V gave up 5 bases and J gave up 1 base, with 18 bases separating them. Germline V gene sequence: CDR1 SGHTA, CDR2 FQGNSA. The CDR3 sequence is 16 residues long. The CDR3 sequence is CASSPIPADYSYEQYF. CDR3 DNA sequence: TGTGCCAGCAGCCCGATTCCGGCTGACTATTCCTACGAGCAGTACTTC.

About this clonotype: At one end the junction does not follow the germline gene, possibly because of a read error. The chain has TRBV10-1 and TRBJ2-1; 8 positions agree with TRBD2. This CDR3 has 17 residues. Per the germline V gene, CDR1 is WNHNN and CDR2 is SYGVQD (reference sequence). CDR3 bases: TGCGCCAGCAGTGTAAGTAGCGGGATCAGCTCCCACAATGAGCAGTTCTTC. Protein sequence: CASSVSSGISSHNEQFF.

This chain joins TRBV28 and TRBJ2-7; 8 bases map to TRBD2. With V trimmed by 5 bases and J by 3 bases, 9 bases remained unmatched. The CDR3 spans 15 residues. Germline V gene data show CDR1 as MDHEN and CDR2 as SYDVKM. This chain's CDR3 is CASSPGGLTFYEQYF. The CDR3 DNA sequence: TGTGCCAGCAGTCCGGGGGGGTTGACCTTCTACGAGCAGTACTTC.

The gene calls are TRBV25-1 and TRBJ1-4, with D tentatively TRBD1 (6 bases). The V gene lost 4 bases and the J gene lost 2 bases, with 11 bases spanning the gap. This CDR3 has 15 residues. Germline-derived CDR1 and CDR2 are MGHDK and SYGVNS. The CDR3: CASSAQGWTNEKLFF. For the CDR3, the DNA is TGTGCCAGCAGTGCCCAGGGGTGGACTAATGAAAAACTGTTTTTT.

The chain has TRBV2 and TRBJ2-7, with 10 bases that match TRBD2. After removal of 2 bases from V and 7 bases from J, the junction contained 8 bases not matched to a gene. CDR1 SNHLY and CDR2 FYNNEI come from the germline V gene. The CDR3 sequence is 15 residues long. The chain's CDR3 is CASSEQGLASGEQYF. Here the CDR3 DNA reads TGTGCCAGCAGTGAACAGGGACTAGCGTCGGGTGAGCAGTACTTC.